These 20 T cell receptor beta chains were sequenced from one sample in a study of cytomegalovirus exposure and HLA in healthy donors. The PCR contained 60 Vbeta and 13 Jbeta primers. Method: immunoSEQ multiplex PCR; TCRdb's copy keeps in-frame clones and lacks some. The sample lists 130,000 to 150,000 clones, 65% to 85% occurring once. Sequenced material: PBMCs. The receptor source for this set is a male donor in good health and CMV-seronegative.

The chain carries TRBV6-6 and TRBJ1-2; the match to TRBD1 covers 7 bases. The CDR3 consists of 15 residues. V lost 4 bases, J lost 0 bases, and 5 bases stayed unmatched. Germline assignment: CDR1 MNHNY and CDR2 SVGAGI (reference sequence). The CDR3 loop is CASSFDRASNYGYTF. CDR3 DNA: TGTGCCAGCAGTTTTGACAGGGCATCTAACTATGGCTACACCTTC.

The chain is built from TRBV6-5 and TRBJ2-1; 8 nucleotides agree with TRBD1. Germline CDR1 reads MNHEY; CDR2 reads SVGAGI. This CDR3 region has 15 residues. V was pared by 2 bases and J by 4 bases, with 4 bases of the junction left unmatched. The CDR3 DNA follows: TGTGCCAGCAGTTACGGCAGGGGGCTGTACAATGAGCAGTTCTTC. Its protein is CASSYGRGLYNEQFF.

This clone appeared a few times. This chain connects TRBV4-1 to TRBJ2-2, with 7 bases matching TRBD1. V was pared by 0 bases and J by 1 base, with 2 bases of the junction left unmatched. This CDR3 has 16 amino acids. Germline CDR1 and CDR2: MGHRA and YSYEKL. The CDR3 bases are TGCGCCAGCAGCCAAGAGCCAGGGGGGAACACCGGGGAGCTGTTTTTT. This encodes CASSQEPGGNTGELFF.

CDR3 amino acids: CASSRGLAQNTGELFF. The CDR3, as DNA: TGTGCCAGCAGCCGAGGACTAGCGCAGAACACCGGGGAGCTGTTTTTT. The rearrangement uses TRBV14 and TRBJ2-2, with 9 nucleotides matching TRBD2. CDR3 length: 16 residues. Germline V gives CDR1 SGHDN, CDR2 FVKESK. V was clipped by 4 bases and J by 1 base; unmatched bases: 4.

This clone was seen just once. The gene calls are TRBV5-4 and TRBJ2-3; D unclear. The CDR3 totals 15 residues. CDR1 is SGHNT, CDR2 YYREEE, per germline (reference sequence). Trimming removed 0 bases from V and 3 bases from J, with 11 bases in between. The CDR3 protein is CASSLGSSLTDTQYF. CDR3 in DNA: TGTGCCAGCAGCTTGGGTAGCTCCCTGACAGATACGCAGTATTTT.

This chain links TRBV9 with TRBJ2-3, with D perhaps TRBD2 (5 bases). Germline V CDR1 and CDR2: SGDLS, YYNGEE. Trimming took off 0 bases at V and 2 bases at J, with 7 bases between the two ends. CDR3 length: 14 residues. CDR3 DNA: TGTGCCAGCAGCGTAGTCGACTACACAGATACGCAGTATTTT. Its protein is CASSVVDYTDTQYF.

The V and J genes are TRBV19 and TRBJ2-1, with D tentatively TRBD1 (5 bases). V dropped 1 base and J dropped 3 bases, with 7 bases sitting between them. The germline CDR1 and CDR2 sequences are LNHDA and SQIVND (reference sequence). The CDR3 sequence is 14 residues long. As DNA, the CDR3 is TGTGCCAGTAGTATAGGTCAGGGCTACAATGAGCAGTTCTTC. Amino acid sequence: CASSIGQGYNEQFF.

V and J are TRBV27 and TRBJ2-7; D is unresolved. The ends were cut back, 4 bases at V and 0 bases at J, with 16 bases in the middle. Germline V CDR1 and CDR2: MNHEY, SMNVEV (reference sequence). The CDR3 totals 16 residues. The CDR3 DNA sequence: TGTGCCAGCAGTTCAAGGTGGGCCGTGAGCTCCTACGAGCAGTACTTC. This translates into CASSSRWAVSSYEQYF.

V and J are TRBV6-1 and TRBJ1-4, with 7 bases lining up with TRBD1. This CDR3 contains 15 residues. The V gene end was trimmed by 4 bases and the J gene end by 6 bases; junction bases not matched to a gene: 8. Germline V gives CDR1 MNHNS, CDR2 SASEGT. This chain's CDR3 is CASSVIQGTYEKLFF. CDR3 coding DNA: TGTGCCAGCAGTGTAATACAGGGGACGTATGAAAAACTGTTTTTT.

The genes are TRBV11-3 and TRBJ2-1, with 11 positions matching TRBD2. Germline trimming cut 2 bases from V and 3 bases from J; bases unmatched to any gene: 9. The CDR3 spans 18 residues. Germline CDR1 SGHNT, CDR2 YENEEA. In nucleotides, the CDR3 is TGTGCCAGCAGCTTAACCCCGACTAGCGGGATTTTCTACAATGAGCAGTTCTTC. It is translated as CASSLTPTSGIFYNEQFF.

This clone was counted a single time. The genes are TRBV5-4 and TRBJ2-7, with TRBD1 identical over 7 bases. CDR1 and CDR2 (germline): SGHNT, YYREEE (reference sequence). The CDR3 length is 15 residues. The ends lost 2 bases at V and 2 bases at J; junction bases unmatched: 7. CDR3 sequence: CASSFRDSATYEQYF. Written as DNA, the CDR3 is TGTGCCAGCAGCTTCCGGGACAGTGCAACCTACGAGCAGTACTTC.

This clone was seen once. The chain recombines TRBV9 with TRBJ2-1, with TRBD2 identical over 7 bases. This CDR3 comprises 16 residues. J gave up 4 bases and V 2 bases, and 9 bases lay outside the gene matches. CDR1 and CDR2 (germline): SGDLS, YYNGEE. Here the CDR3 DNA reads TGTGCCAGCAGCGTCCTCGGGGCGGGGGTTTACAATGAGCAGTTCTTC. Translating it yields CASSVLGAGVYNEQFF.

The V and J genes are TRBV2 and TRBJ2-7; a weak D match, TRBD1 (6 bases). The CDR3 has 14 amino acids. Germline assignment: CDR1 SNHLY and CDR2 FYNNEI. V shed 5 bases and J shed 2 bases, with 13 bases lying between them. The CDR3 nucleotides read TGTGCCAGCAGTACCGGGACACCACCCTACGAGCAGTACTTC. The encoded protein is CASSTGTPPYEQYF.

This clone was observed a few times. J is TRBJ1-2 and V is TRBV6-1, with TRBD1 matching over 8 bases. V dropped 6 bases and J dropped 4; count of bases not matched to a gene: 4. The CDR3 totals 13 residues. Looked up from germline, CDR1 is MNHNS and CDR2 is SASEGT. The CDR3 nucleotides are TGTGCCAGCAGGCAGGGGGCAGGCTATGGCTACACCTTC. Encoded protein: CASRQGAGYGYTF.

The CDR3 nucleotides are TGTGCCAGTAGTATCCGACAGGGAGGACTAGCCAAAAACATTCAGTACTTC. The encoded protein is CASSIRQGGLAKNIQYF. V gene TRBV19 combines with J gene TRBJ2-4; tentatively, D is TRBD1 (7 bases). The CDR3 extends over 17 amino acids. The V end was cut by 3 bases, the J end by 0 bases, with 15 bases between. Germline lookup yields CDR1 LNHDA and CDR2 SQIVND (reference sequence). The complete variable domain, with remaining parts taken from reference TRBV19 and TRBJ2-4, reads DGGITQSPKYLFRKEGQNVTLSCEQNLNHDAMYWYRQDPGQGLRLIYYSQIVNDFQKGDIAEGYSVSREKKESFPLTVTSAQKNPTAFYLCASSIRQGGLAKNIQYFGAGTRLSVL.

The rearrangement uses TRBV11-2 and TRBJ1-2; the match to TRBD1 covers 9 bases. CDR1 and CDR2 from the germline V gene are SGHAT and FQNNGV. There are 16 residues in the CDR3. V lost 6 bases, J lost 8 bases, and 16 bases stayed unmatched. The DNA of the CDR3 is TGTGCCAGCAGACCTTGGACAGGGGTATACAATAGGGGCTACACCTTC. This codes for CASRPWTGVYNRGYTF.

The chain is built from TRBV10-3 and TRBJ2-3; D unclear. CDR1 and CDR2 from the germline V gene are ENHRY and SYGVKD. V was shortened by 6 bases and J by 4 bases, with 8 bases between the two germline ends. CDR3 length equals 12 residues. For the CDR3, the DNA is TGTGCCATCAGCCCACAGCCAGATACGCAGTATTTT. It yields the protein CAISPQPDTQYF.

The rearrangement joins TRBV6-5 to TRBJ2-5; TRBD1 aligns across 9 bases. Germline V CDR1 and CDR2: MNHEY, SVGAGI. J gave up 4 bases and V 2 bases, and 2 bases lay outside the gene matches. There are 14 residues in the CDR3. In DNA, the CDR3 is TGTGCCAGCAGTTACAACAGGGGGCGAGAGACCCAGTACTTC. This codes for CASSYNRGRETQYF.

The table lists this clone with a count of one. V is TRBV28 and J is TRBJ2-1; TRBD2 matches at 8 bases. The V gene end was trimmed by 5 bases and the J gene end by 3 bases; junction bases not matched to a gene: 6. Germline V CDR1 and CDR2: MDHEN, SYDVKM. The CDR3 has 15 amino acids. The CDR3 is CASSPIAGYYNEQFF. Here the CDR3 DNA reads TGTGCCAGCAGTCCTATAGCGGGGTACTACAATGAGCAGTTCTTC. The whole variable domain, filled in from reference TRBV28 and TRBJ2-1, reads DVKVTQSSRYLVKRTGEKVFLECVQDMDHENMFWYRQDPGLGLRLIYFSYDVKMKEKGDIPEGYSVSREKKERFSLILESASTNQTSMYLCASSPIAGYYNEQFFGPGTRLTVL.

The chain has TRBV5-8 and TRBJ1-2; unclear D gene. The CDR3 spans 13 residues. Trimming cost V 4 bases and J 1 base, with 8 bases left between them. Germline V lookup: CDR1 SGHTS, CDR2 YDEGEE. For the CDR3, the DNA is TGTGCCAGCAGCGAGGATTTTAACTATGGCTACACCTTC. Its protein is CASSEDFNYGYTF.